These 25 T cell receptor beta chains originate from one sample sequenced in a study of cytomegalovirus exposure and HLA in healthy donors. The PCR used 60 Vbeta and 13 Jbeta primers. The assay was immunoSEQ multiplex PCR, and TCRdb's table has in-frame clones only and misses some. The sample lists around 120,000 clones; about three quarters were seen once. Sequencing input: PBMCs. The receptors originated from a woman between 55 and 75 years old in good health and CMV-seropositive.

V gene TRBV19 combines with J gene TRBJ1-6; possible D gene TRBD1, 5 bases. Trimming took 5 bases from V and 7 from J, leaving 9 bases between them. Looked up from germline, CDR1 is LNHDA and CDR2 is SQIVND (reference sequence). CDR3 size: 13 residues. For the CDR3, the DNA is TGTGCCAGTAGTGACCCAGGGAATTCACCCCTCCACTTT. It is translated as CASSDPGNSPLHF. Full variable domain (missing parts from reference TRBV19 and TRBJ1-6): DGGITQSPKYLFRKEGQNVTLSCEQNLNHDAMYWYRQDPGQGLRLIYYSQIVNDFQKGDIAEGYSVSREKKESFPLTVTSAQKNPTAFYLCASSDPGNSPLHFGNGTRLTVT.

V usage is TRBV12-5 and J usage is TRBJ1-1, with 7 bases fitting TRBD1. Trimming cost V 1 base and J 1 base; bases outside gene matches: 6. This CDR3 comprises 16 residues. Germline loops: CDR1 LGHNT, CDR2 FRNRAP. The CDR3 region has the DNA TGTGCTAGTGGTTTGGGGTTCGGGACAGCGAACACTGAAGCTTTCTTT. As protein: CASGLGFGTANTEAFF. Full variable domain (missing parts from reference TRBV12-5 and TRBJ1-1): DARVTQTPRHKVTEMGQEVTMRCQPILGHNTVFWYRQTMMQGLELLAYFRNRAPLDDSGMPKDRFSAEMPDATLATLKIQPSEPRDSAVYFCASGLGFGTANTEAFFGQGTRLTVV.

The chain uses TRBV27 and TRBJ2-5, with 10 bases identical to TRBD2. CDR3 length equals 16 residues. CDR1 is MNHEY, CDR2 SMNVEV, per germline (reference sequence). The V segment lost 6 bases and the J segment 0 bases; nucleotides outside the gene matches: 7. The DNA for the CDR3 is TGTGCCAGCAGCCTCGGTAGCGGGGGGCACCAAGAGACCCAGTACTTC. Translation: CASSLGSGGHQETQYF.

This CDR3 is CASSPGGAGSDIQYF. CDR3 DNA sequence: TGTGCCAGCAGTCCGGGCGGGGCAGGGAGTGACATTCAGTACTTC. The V call is TRBV28, the J call TRBJ2-4, with a tentative D call TRBD2 (6 bases). The CDR3 runs to 15 residues. Germline loops: CDR1 MDHEN, CDR2 SYDVKM. V lost 5 bases and J lost 8, with 19 bases in between.

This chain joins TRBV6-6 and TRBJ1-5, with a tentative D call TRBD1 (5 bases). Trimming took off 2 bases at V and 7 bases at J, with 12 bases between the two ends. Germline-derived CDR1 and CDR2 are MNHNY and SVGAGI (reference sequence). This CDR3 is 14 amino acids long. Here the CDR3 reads CASSYGRERQPQHF. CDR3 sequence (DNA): TGTGCCAGCAGTTACGGCAGGGAAAGACAGCCCCAGCATTTT.

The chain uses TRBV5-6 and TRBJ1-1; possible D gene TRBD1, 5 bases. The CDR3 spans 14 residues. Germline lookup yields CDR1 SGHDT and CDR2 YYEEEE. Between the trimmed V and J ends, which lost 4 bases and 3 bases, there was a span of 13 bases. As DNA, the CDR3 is TGTGCCAGCAGCAGCCTCAGGGCTTACACTGAAGCTTTCTTT. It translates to CASSSLRAYTEAFF.

The CDR3 DNA sequence: TGTGCCAGCAGACCGACAGGGAGTAATGGCTACACCTTC. Its translation is CASRPTGSNGYTF. The chain is built from TRBV6-6 and TRBJ1-2, with 7 bases identical to TRBD1. CDR3 length equals 13 residues. Looked up from germline, CDR1 is MNHNY and CDR2 is SVGAGI (reference sequence). Losses at the gene ends were 6 bases for V and 6 bases for J; bases not matched to a gene: 7.

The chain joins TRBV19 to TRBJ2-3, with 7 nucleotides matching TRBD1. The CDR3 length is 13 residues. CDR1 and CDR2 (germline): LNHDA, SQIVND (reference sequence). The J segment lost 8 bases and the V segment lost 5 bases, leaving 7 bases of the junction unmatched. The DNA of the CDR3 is TGTGCCAGTAGTTCTCAACACAGGGGTACGCAGTATTTT. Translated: CASSSQHRGTQYF.

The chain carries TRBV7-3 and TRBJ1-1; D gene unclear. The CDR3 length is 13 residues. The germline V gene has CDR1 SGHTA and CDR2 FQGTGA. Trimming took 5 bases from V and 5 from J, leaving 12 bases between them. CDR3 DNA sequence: TGTGCCAGCAGCATCACGACGGGGACTGAAGCTTTCTTT. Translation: CASSITTGTEAFF.

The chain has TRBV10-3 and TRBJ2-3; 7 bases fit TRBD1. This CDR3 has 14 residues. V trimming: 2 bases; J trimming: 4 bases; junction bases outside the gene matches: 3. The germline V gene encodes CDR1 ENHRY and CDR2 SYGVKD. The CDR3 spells CAISENRGSDTQYF. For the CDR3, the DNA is TGTGCCATCAGTGAGAACAGGGGATCAGATACGCAGTATTTT.

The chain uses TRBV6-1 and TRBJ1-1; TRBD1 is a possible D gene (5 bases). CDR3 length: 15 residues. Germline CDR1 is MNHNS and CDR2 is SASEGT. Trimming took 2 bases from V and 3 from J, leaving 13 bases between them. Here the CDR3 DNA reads TGTGCCAGCAGTGAATGGGGCAGCCCTTACACTGAAGCTTTCTTT. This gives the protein CASSEWGSPYTEAFF.

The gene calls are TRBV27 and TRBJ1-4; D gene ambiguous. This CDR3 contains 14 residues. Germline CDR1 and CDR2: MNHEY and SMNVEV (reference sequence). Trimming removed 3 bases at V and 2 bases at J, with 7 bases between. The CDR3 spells CASSFVGTNEKLFF. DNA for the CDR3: TGTGCCAGCAGTTTCGTCGGGACTAATGAAAAACTGTTTTTT.

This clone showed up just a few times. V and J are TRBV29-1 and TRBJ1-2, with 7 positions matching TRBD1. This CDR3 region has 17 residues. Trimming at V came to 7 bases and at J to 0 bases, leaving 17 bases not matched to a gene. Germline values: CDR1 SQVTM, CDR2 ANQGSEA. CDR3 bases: TGCAGCGCCGAGGGACCAGAGCCAGGGGGGACTAACTATGGCTACACCTTC. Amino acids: CSAEGPEPGGTNYGYTF.

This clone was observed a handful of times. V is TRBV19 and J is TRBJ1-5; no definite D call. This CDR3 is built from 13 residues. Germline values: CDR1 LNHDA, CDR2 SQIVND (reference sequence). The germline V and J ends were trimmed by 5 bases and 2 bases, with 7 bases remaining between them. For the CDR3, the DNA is TGTGCCAGTAGTGACACTCGCAATCAGCCCCAGCATTTT. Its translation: CASSDTRNQPQHF.

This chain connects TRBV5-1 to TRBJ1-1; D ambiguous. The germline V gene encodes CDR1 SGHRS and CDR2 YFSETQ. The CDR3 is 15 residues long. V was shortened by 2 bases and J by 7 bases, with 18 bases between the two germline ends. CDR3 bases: TGCGCCAGCAGCTTTGGACCCCGGGAACTAGGTGAAGCTTTCTTT. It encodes CASSFGPRELGEAFF.

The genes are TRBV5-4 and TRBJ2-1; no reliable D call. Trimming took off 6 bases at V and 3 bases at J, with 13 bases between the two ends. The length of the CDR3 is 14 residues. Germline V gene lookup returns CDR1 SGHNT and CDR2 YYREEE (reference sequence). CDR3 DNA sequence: TGTGCCAGCAACCCCCAAAACAACTACAATGAGCAGTTCTTC. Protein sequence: CASNPQNNYNEQFF.

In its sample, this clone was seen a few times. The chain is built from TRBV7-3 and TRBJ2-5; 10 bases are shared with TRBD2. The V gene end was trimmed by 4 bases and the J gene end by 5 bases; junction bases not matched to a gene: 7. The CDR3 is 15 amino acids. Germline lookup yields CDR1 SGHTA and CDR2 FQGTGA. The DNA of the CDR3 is TGTGCCAGCAGCTCCCTTGGGACTAGCGCGGAGACCCAGTACTTC. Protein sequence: CASSSLGTSAETQYF.

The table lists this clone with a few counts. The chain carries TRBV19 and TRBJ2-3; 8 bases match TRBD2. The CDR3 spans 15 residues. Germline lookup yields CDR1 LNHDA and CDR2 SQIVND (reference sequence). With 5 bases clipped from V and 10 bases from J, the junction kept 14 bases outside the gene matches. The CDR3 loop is CASSYPGTRVVAQYF. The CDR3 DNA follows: TGTGCCAGTAGTTACCCCGGGACTAGGGTTGTGGCGCAGTATTTT.

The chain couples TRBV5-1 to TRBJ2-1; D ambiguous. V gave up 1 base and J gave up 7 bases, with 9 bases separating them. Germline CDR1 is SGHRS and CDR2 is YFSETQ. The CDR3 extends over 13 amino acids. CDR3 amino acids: CASSLPSRNEQFF. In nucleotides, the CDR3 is TGCGCCAGCAGCTTGCCCTCCCGGAATGAGCAGTTCTTC.

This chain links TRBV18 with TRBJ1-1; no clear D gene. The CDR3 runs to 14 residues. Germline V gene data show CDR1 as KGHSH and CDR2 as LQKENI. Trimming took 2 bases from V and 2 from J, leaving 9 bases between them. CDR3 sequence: CASSPRRINTEAFF. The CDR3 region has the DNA TGTGCCAGCTCACCAAGGCGGATTAACACTGAAGCTTTCTTT.

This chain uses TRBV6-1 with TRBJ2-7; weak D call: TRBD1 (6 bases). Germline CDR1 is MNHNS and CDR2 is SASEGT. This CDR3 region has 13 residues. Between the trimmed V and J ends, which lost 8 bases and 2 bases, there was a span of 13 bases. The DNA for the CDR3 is TGTGCCAGCCAGGGGCAGGGGCCCTACGAGCAGTACTTC. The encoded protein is CASQGQGPYEQYF.

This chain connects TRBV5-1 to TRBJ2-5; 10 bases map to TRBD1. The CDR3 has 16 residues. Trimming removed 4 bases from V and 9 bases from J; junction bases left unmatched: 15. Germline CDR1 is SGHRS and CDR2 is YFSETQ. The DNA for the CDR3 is TGCGCCAGCAGCCTTCGACAGGGGGCCTTATGGGGGGCCCAGTACTTC. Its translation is CASSLRQGALWGAQYF.

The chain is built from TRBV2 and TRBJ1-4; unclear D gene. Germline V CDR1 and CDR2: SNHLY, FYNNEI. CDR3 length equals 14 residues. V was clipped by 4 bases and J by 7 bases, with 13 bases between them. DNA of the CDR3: TGTGCCAGCAGTGCGAGGAGGGATGGTGAAAAACTGTTTTTT. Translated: CASSARRDGEKLFF. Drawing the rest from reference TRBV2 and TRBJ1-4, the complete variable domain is EPEVTQTPSHQVTQMGQEVILRCVPISNHLYFYWYRQILGQKVEFLVSFYNNEISEKSEIFDDQFSVERPDGSNFTLKIRSTKLEDSAMYFCASSARRDGEKLFFGSGTQLSVL.

In nucleotides, the CDR3 is TGTGCCAGCAGCCCGAGAAGCGGGGGGGCGTACAATGAGCAGTTCTTC. Its translation: CASSPRSGGAYNEQFF. The chain links TRBV9 to TRBJ2-1; 10 positions match TRBD2. The CDR3 sequence is 16 residues long. V lost 4 bases to trimming and J lost 4 bases; unmatched junction nucleotides: 8. Germline lookup yields CDR1 SGDLS and CDR2 YYNGEE.

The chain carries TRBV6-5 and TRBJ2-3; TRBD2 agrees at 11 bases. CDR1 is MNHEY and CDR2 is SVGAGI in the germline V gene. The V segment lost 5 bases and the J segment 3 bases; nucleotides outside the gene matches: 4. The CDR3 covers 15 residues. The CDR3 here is CASSLAGGLTDTQYF. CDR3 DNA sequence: TGTGCCAGCAGTCTAGCGGGGGGCCTTACAGATACGCAGTATTTT.